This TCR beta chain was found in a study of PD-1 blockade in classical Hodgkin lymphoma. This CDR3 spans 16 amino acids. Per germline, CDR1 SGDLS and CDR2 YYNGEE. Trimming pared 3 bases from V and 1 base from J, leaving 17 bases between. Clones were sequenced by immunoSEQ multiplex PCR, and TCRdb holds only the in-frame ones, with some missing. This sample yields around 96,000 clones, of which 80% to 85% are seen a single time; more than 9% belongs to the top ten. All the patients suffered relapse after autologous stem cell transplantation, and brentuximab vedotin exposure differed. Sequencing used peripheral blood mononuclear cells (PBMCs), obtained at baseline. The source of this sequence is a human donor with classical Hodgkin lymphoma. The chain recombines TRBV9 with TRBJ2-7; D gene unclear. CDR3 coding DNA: TGTGCCAGCAGCGCCCCCCTGCGGAAGACTTCCTACGAGCAGTACTTC. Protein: CASSAPLRKTSYEQYF.